This is a list of T cell receptor beta chains from one sample in a study of T cell repertoires in cytomegalovirus infection. Each CDR3 protein is one row after TCRdb ran MiXCR on the reads. The table has 200,000 to 300,000 distinct CDR3 sequences, approximately 7% seen once. Sample: PBMCs. These receptors all stem from a human donor in good health (CMV status not recorded). Some clones in this sample may be carry-over from other donors' samples. CDR3s include the opening cysteine and the closing phenylalanine or tryptophan. Expanded clones get a size class; other rows say once, few or many, or leave the size out.

TRBJ2-7,TRBV4-2,many,CASSQDLGGQKQYF
TRBJ1-5,TRBV23-1,many,CARKSFNQPQHF
TRBJ2-1,TRBV29-1,many,CSVDKGQGQFF
TRBJ1-2,TRBV4-1,few,CASSHTAGTGGDGYTF
TRBJ1-1,TRBV12-3/TRBV12-4,many,CASSVYRVDTEAFF
TRBJ2-1,TRBV11-2,many,CASSSREEQFF
TRBJ2-2,TRBV6-2/TRBV6-3,many,CASSPVDSNTGELFF
TRBJ1-5,TRBV5-1,many,CASSLGGLGNQPQHF
TRBJ2-1,TRBV29-1,few,CSVESRLAGGEQFF
TRBJ1-2,TRBV6-6,-,CASSPGLRWGYTF
TRBJ1-4,TRBV4-2,many,CASSQDGTGNEKLFF
TRBJ1-2,TRBV20-1,few,CSGRTVANYGYTF
TRBJ2-7,TRBV6-2/TRBV6-3,many,CASGSPYEQYF
TRBJ1-3,TRBV7-8,many,CASSLEGLGISGNTIYF
TRBJ1-6,TRBV6-1,many,CASRQTVDSPLHF
TRBJ1-1,TRBV25-1,few,CASSDVVTEAFF
TRBJ2-1,TRBV7-2,many,CASSRTPGVNEQFF